Listed here is a single TCR beta chain. No antigen is known for it. The entry originates in a study of cytomegalovirus exposure and HLA in healthy donors. The study ran its PCR with 60 Vbeta and 13 Jbeta primers. Data came from immunoSEQ multiplex PCR; TCRdb stores just in-frame clones and leaves some out. This table holds roughly 200,000 clones, 85% found once. Study-wide points: A later examination showed that TCR association rates differed by HLA locus, with DRB1 most and HLA-C fewest.

Trimming took 1 base from V and 6 from J, leaving 13 bases between them. There are 14 residues in the CDR3. Germline loops: CDR1 SGHRS, CDR2 YFSETQ. This sequence was found in a woman aged 45-59 years in good health and CMV-seronegative. Sequenced material: PBMCs. V gene TRBV5-1 combines with J gene TRBJ2-5, with a tentative D call TRBD1 (6 bases). CDR3 region: CASSLHQGSKTQYF. In DNA, the CDR3 is TGCGCCAGCAGCTTGCATCAGGGGAGCAAGACCCAGTACTTC.